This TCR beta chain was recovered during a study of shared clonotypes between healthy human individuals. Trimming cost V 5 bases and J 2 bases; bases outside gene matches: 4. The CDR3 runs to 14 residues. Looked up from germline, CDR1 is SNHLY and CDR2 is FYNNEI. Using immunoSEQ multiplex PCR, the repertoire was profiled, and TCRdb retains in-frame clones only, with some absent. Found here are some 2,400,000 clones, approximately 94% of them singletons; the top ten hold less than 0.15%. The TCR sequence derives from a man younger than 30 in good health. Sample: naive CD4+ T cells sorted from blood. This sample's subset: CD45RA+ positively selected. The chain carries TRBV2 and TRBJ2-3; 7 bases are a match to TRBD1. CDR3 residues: CASSTGQITDTQYF. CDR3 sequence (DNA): TGTGCCAGCAGTACGGGACAGATCACAGATACGCAGTATTTT.